This T cell receptor (beta chain) was observed in a study of graft-versus-host responses after intestinal transplantation. Clones were sequenced by immunoSEQ multiplex PCR, and TCRdb holds only the in-frame ones, with some missing. This sample has about 35,000 clones, with around 94% found just once. The CDR3 has 15 amino acids. Trimming at V came to 1 base and at J to 5 bases, leaving 4 bases not matched to a gene. Germline V gene data show CDR1 as LGHNT and CDR2 as FRNRAP. The sequenced sample was PBMCs, obtained 16 days after intestinal transplant. This clonotype was sampled from a human patient who received an intestinal transplant, so some T cells may come from the graft donor. The chain uses TRBV12-5 and TRBJ2-1; 8 positions agree with TRBD2. CDR3 in amino acids: CASGLGLAFNNEQFF. In nucleotides, the CDR3 is TGTGCTAGTGGTTTGGGACTAGCGTTTAACAATGAGCAGTTCTTC.